This passage covers 28 T cell receptor beta chains from one sample sequenced in a study of T cell responses to AZD1222 COVID-19 vaccine. Generated by immunoSEQ multiplex PCR, the TCRdb table keeps only in-frame clones and is missing some. The table includes under 150,000 clones, about 93% detected once. The specimen was peripheral blood, collected on day 0 of MenACWY control vaccination. The source of these receptors is an adult in good health.

This chain joins TRBV5-1 and TRBJ2-5; D not resolved. V was cut by 5 bases and J by 5 bases, with 13 bases left in between. CDR1 is SGHRS and CDR2 is YFSETQ in the germline V gene. The CDR3 is 13 residues long. In DNA, the CDR3 is TGCGCCAGCAGTTTGCCCGTGGGCGAGACCCAGTACTTC. This translates into CASSLPVGETQYF.

For the CDR3, the DNA is TGTGCCAGCAGTGTCGGACAGGGGCGGACTGAAGCTTTCTTT. This codes for CASSVGQGRTEAFF. This sequence joins TRBV2 and TRBJ1-1; TRBD1 agrees at 9 bases. With V trimmed by 4 bases and J by 5 bases, 5 bases remained unmatched. CDR3 length: 14 residues. Per the germline V gene, CDR1 is SNHLY and CDR2 is FYNNEI.

V is TRBV5-1 and J is TRBJ2-1; D not certain. This CDR3 contains 12 residues. V dropped 4 bases and J dropped 10 bases, with 12 bases sitting between them. From germline, CDR1 is SGHRS and CDR2 YFSETQ. The CDR3, as DNA: TGCGCCAGCAGCGCCCGATTGGCGGAGCAGTTCTTC. Its protein product is CASSARLAEQFF. The complete variable domain, with remaining parts taken from reference TRBV5-1 and TRBJ2-1, reads KAGVTQTPRYLIKTRGQQVTLSCSPISGHRSVSWYQQTPGQGLQFLFEYFSETQRNKGNFPGRFSGRQFSNSRSEMNVSTLELGDSALYLCASSARLAEQFFGPGTRLTVL.

This chain joins TRBV11-3 and TRBJ1-1, with 8 bases that match TRBD1. The germline CDR1 and CDR2 sequences are SGHNT and YENEEA. Trimming took 5 bases from V and 5 from J; bases not matched to a gene: 4. This CDR3 region has 13 residues. CDR3 in amino acids: CASSGQGGTEAFF. CDR3 coding DNA: TGTGCCAGCAGCGGACAGGGTGGAACTGAAGCTTTCTTT.

This chain joins TRBV7-9 and TRBJ1-1; no reliable D call. CDR3 size: 14 residues. Trimming stripped 5 bases from V and 1 base from J, with 11 bases between. Germline CDR1 is SEHNR and CDR2 is FQNEAQ (reference sequence). The CDR3 DNA sequence: TGTGCCAGCAGCACACGTACAGAGAACACTGAAGCTTTCTTT. Its protein is CASSTRTENTEAFF.

In its sample, this clone was seen once. The genes are TRBV7-8 and TRBJ1-5; a possible D gene is TRBD1 (6 bases). V lost 5 bases and J lost 4, with 12 bases in between. Germline loops: CDR1 SGHVS, CDR2 FQNEAQ. There are 14 residues in the CDR3. The chain's CDR3 is CASSPWTENQPQHF. The CDR3 nucleotides read TGTGCCAGCAGCCCCTGGACAGAAAATCAGCCCCAGCATTTT.

The J gene is TRBJ1-1, the V gene TRBV2; D gene unclear. This CDR3 is 11 amino acids long. V was shortened by 6 bases and J by 7 bases, with 9 bases between the two germline ends. In germline, CDR1 is SNHLY, CDR2 FYNNEI. In DNA, the CDR3 is TGTGCCAGCAGCCCCAGGTTTGAAGCTTTCTTT. Protein: CASSPRFEAFF.

V usage is TRBV6-5 and J usage is TRBJ2-5, with TRBD2 matching over 8 bases. The V and J ends lost 8 bases and 2 bases, in that order; junction bases with no gene match: 10. This CDR3 has 15 residues. CDR1 and CDR2 from the germline V gene are MNHEY and SVGAGI. The CDR3 DNA reads as TGTGCCAGCCTGTCGGGGGGGGCTGGACAAGAGACCCAGTACTTC. Amino acid sequence: CASLSGGAGQETQYF.

The V call is TRBV15, the J call TRBJ2-3, with 10 bases that match TRBD2. Germline values: CDR1 LNHNV, CDR2 YYDKDF (reference sequence). CDR3 size: 17 residues. Losses at the gene ends were 0 bases for V and 4 bases for J; bases not matched to a gene: 7. In nucleotides, the CDR3 is TGTGCCACCAGCAGAGACAACAGCGGGAGGGGCGCAGATACGCAGTATTTT. It is translated as CATSRDNSGRGADTQYF.

This chain links TRBV27 with TRBJ1-1; TRBD1 matches at 9 bases. Germline V lookup: CDR1 MNHEY, CDR2 SMNVEV (reference sequence). This CDR3 has 18 residues. The V gene end was trimmed by 0 bases and the J gene end by 2 bases; junction bases not matched to a gene: 10. The CDR3 region has the DNA TGTGCCAGCAGTTTATCTCGCCCCCTACAGGGGGCAAACACTGAAGCTTTCTTT. Amino acid sequence: CASSLSRPLQGANTEAFF.

V gene TRBV6-5 combines with J gene TRBJ1-1; D not certain. From germline, CDR1 is MNHEY and CDR2 SVGAGI. V was clipped by 4 bases and J by 5 bases, with 5 bases between them. There are 11 residues in the CDR3. Here the CDR3 reads CASSFETEAFF. Here the CDR3 DNA reads TGTGCCAGCAGTTTTGAGACTGAAGCTTTCTTT.

This chain links TRBV5-1 with TRBJ2-2; maybe TRBD1 (6 bases). There are 15 residues in the CDR3. V was cut by 5 bases and J by 4 bases, with 15 bases left in between. CDR1 SGHRS and CDR2 YFSETQ come from the germline V gene. CDR3 sequence: CASSMGQGLTGELFF. The CDR3 nucleotides are TGCGCCAGCAGTATGGGGCAGGGGCTCACCGGGGAGCTGTTTTTT.

The chain links TRBV27 to TRBJ1-2; TRBD1 is a possible D gene (5 bases). The V and J ends lost 2 bases and 3 bases respectively, with 10 bases between them. This CDR3 has 14 amino acids. Looked up from germline, CDR1 is MNHEY and CDR2 is SMNVEV (reference sequence). CDR3 coding DNA: TGTGCCAGCAGTTTAACCAGGGTAGACTATGGCTACACCTTC. It specifies CASSLTRVDYGYTF.

This chain joins TRBV28 and TRBJ1-4; D is undetermined. Germline CDR1 reads MDHEN; CDR2 reads SYDVKM. The V gene lost 6 bases and the J gene lost 7 bases, with 12 bases spanning the gap. The length of the CDR3 is 13 residues. This CDR3 reads CASSRPVGEKLFF. CDR3 coding DNA: TGTGCCAGCAGCCGCCCGGTGGGTGAAAAACTGTTTTTT.

The V and J genes are TRBV5-8 and TRBJ1-1; no definite D call. Per the germline V gene, CDR1 is SGHTS and CDR2 is YDEGEE. The CDR3 runs to 11 residues. Trimming shortened V by 1 base and J by 5 bases, and 3 bases separated the two germline ends. CDR3: CASSLMTEAFF. The CDR3 DNA reads as TGTGCCAGCAGCTTGATGACTGAAGCTTTCTTT. The whole variable domain, remainder taken from reference TRBV5-8 and TRBJ1-1, is EAGVTQSPTHLIKTRGQQATLRCSPISGHTSVYWYQQALGLGLQFLLWYDEGEERNRGNFPPRFSGRQFPNYSSELNVNALELEDSALYLCASSLMTEAFFGQGTRLTVV.

This chain's CDR3 is CASSGPAYGYTF. The CDR3 DNA reads TGTGCCAGCAGCGGACCCGCGTATGGCTACACCTTC. This chain uses TRBV6-5 with TRBJ1-2; D gene uncertain. The CDR3 length is 12 residues. Germline V CDR1 and CDR2: MNHEY, SVGAGI. Trimming left V 6 bases short and J 5 bases short, with 10 bases between.

The J gene is TRBJ1-5, the V gene TRBV15, with no clear D. CDR1 LNHNV and CDR2 YYDKDF come from the germline V gene (reference sequence). The CDR3 totals 14 residues. V was pared by 1 base and J by 3 bases, with 7 bases between. The chain's CDR3 is CATSRGLNNQPQHF. The CDR3 region has the DNA TGTGCCACCAGCAGAGGGCTCAACAATCAGCCCCAGCATTTT.

The V call is TRBV5-4, the J call TRBJ2-7; D unresolved. Between the trimmed V and J ends, which lost 4 bases and 3 bases, there was a span of 8 bases. The CDR3 runs 12 residues. Looked up from germline, CDR1 is SGHNT and CDR2 is YYREEE (reference sequence). CDR3 amino acids: CASSRTNYEQYF. The DNA of the CDR3 is TGTGCCAGCAGCCGAACCAACTACGAGCAGTACTTC.

The rearrangement links TRBV2 to TRBJ1-1; 8 bases match TRBD1. The CDR3 runs 13 residues. Trimming at V came to 8 bases and at J to 1 base, leaving 3 bases not matched to a gene. Germline CDR1 reads SNHLY; CDR2 reads FYNNEI. The CDR3 DNA reads TGTGCCAGCGGACAGGGCGAGAACACTGAAGCTTTCTTT. It encodes CASGQGENTEAFF.

The V gene is TRBV5-4, the J gene TRBJ2-1; D possibly matches TRBD1 or TRBD2 (6 bases each). Germline-derived CDR1 and CDR2 are SGHNT and YYREEE (reference sequence). The V end lost 0 bases, the J end lost 6 bases, and 13 bases lay between the germline ends. The CDR3 spans 15 residues. CDR3 in DNA: TGTGCCAGCAGCTTGGCGGGGGCGATGCGCAATGAGCAGTTCTTC. This sequence encodes CASSLAGAMRNEQFF. The entire variable domain, with the rest obtained from reference TRBV5-4 and TRBJ2-1, is as follows: ETGVTQSPTHLIKTRGQQVTLRCSSQSGHNTVSWYQQALGQGPQFIFQYYREEENGRGNFPPRFSGLQFPNYSSELNVNALELDDSALYLCASSLAGAMRNEQFFGPGTRLTVL.

The chain links TRBV29-1 to TRBJ1-1; weak D call: TRBD1 (5 bases). Germline V gene lookup returns CDR1 SQVTM and CDR2 ANQGSEA. The CDR3 sequence is 15 residues long. V was shortened by 4 bases and J by 5 bases, with 20 bases between the two germline ends. CDR3 in DNA: TGCAGCGTTGTGGGGGGGTACGGGGATTTTACTGAAGCTTTCTTT. Translation: CSVVGGYGDFTEAFF.

This clone has just one count. The chain has TRBV20-1 and TRBJ1-6; D gene uncertain. Germline V CDR1 and CDR2: DFQATT, SNEGSKA (reference sequence). This CDR3 contains 10 residues. The V end was cut by 5 bases, the J end by 9 bases, with 5 bases between. The CDR3 DNA is TGCAGTGCTGTGACTTCACCCCTCCACTTT. Residues: CSAVTSPLHF.

This chain uses TRBV20-1 with TRBJ2-7; D might be TRBD1 (5 bases). The CDR3 is made up of 11 amino acids. The germline V and J ends were trimmed by 4 bases and 3 bases, with 7 bases remaining between them. Per germline, CDR1 DFQATT and CDR2 SNEGSKA (reference sequence). CDR3 sequence: CSANQGYEQYF. CDR3 DNA: TGCAGTGCTAACCAGGGCTACGAGCAGTACTTC.

J is TRBJ1-2 and V is TRBV19, with 7 bases lining up with TRBD1. The CDR3 spans 11 residues. V lost 9 bases, J lost 7 bases, and 5 bases stayed unmatched. Germline V gene lookup returns CDR1 LNHDA and CDR2 SQIVND (reference sequence). The CDR3 loop is CASLRDSGYTF. As DNA, the CDR3 is TGTGCCAGCCTCCGGGACAGTGGCTACACCTTC.

This clone came up once. This chain links TRBV5-1 with TRBJ2-5, with D perhaps TRBD1 or TRBD2 (5 bases each). The CDR3 totals 13 residues. Germline values: CDR1 SGHRS, CDR2 YFSETQ. V was cut by 4 bases and J by 3 bases, with 10 bases left in between. The CDR3 DNA reads as TGCGCCAGCAGCGGGGGTAGGGAAGAGACCCAGTACTTC. It yields the protein CASSGGREETQYF.

This clone occurred once. The V and J genes are TRBV6-1 and TRBJ1-1; 11 bases are shared with TRBD1. CDR1 is MNHNS and CDR2 is SASEGT in the germline V gene. The CDR3 has 17 residues. Trimming removed 3 bases from V and 1 base from J; junction bases left unmatched: 7. The CDR3 region has the DNA TGTGCCAGCAGTGAGTCCGGGACAGGGGGTAGGAACACTGAAGCTTTCTTT. Residues: CASSESGTGGRNTEAFF.

This clone has only one observation. V gene TRBV14 combines with J gene TRBJ2-5; possibly TRBD1 for D (6 bases). The CDR3 is 16 residues long. Germline CDR1 is SGHDN and CDR2 is FVKESK. The V end was cut by 5 bases, the J end by 5 bases, with 21 bases between. CDR3 sequence reads: CASSSGVLGGPETQYF. The CDR3 nucleotides read TGTGCCAGCAGCTCCGGGGTTTTAGGGGGACCGGAGACCCAGTACTTC.

The chain has TRBV5-4 and TRBJ2-3, with 8 positions matching TRBD1. The germline CDR1 and CDR2 sequences are SGHNT and YYREEE (reference sequence). V shed 3 bases, J shed 4 bases, and the junction held 7 bases outside the gene matches. CDR3 length equals 15 residues. CDR3 residues: CASSSPHRGSDTQYF. The CDR3 nucleotides are TGTGCCAGCAGCTCACCCCACAGGGGGTCAGATACGCAGTATTTT.